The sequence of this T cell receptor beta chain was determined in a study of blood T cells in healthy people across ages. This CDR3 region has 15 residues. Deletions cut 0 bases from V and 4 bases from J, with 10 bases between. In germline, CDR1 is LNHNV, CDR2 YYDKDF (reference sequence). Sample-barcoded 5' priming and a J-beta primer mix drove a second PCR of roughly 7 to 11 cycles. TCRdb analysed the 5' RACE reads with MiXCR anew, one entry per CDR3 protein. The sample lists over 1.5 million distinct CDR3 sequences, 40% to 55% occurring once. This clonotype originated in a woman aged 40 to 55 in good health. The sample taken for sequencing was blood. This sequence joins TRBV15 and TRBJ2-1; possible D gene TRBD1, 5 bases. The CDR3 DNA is TGTGCCACCAGCAGAGATAAGGGGCGGTACAATGAGCAGTTCTTC. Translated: CATSRDKGRYNEQFF.